The clone carrying this T cell receptor (beta chain) was seen repeatedly, ten times or more. Where libraries were unsorted, they were derived from 2 million PBMCs stored at -80 degrees C. The cDNA was produced through 5'RACE with 10-nucleotide random UMIs. From the 5' RACE reads, TCRdb called clonotypes with MiXCR, one entry per CDR3 protein. The repertoire holds under 75,000 distinct CDR3 sequences, with around 5% as singletons. This entry is derived from a study of neurological immune-mediated disorders. Germline CDR1 reads SGHDT; CDR2 reads YYEEEE. CDR3 size: 18 residues. Trimming removed 0 bases at V and 7 bases at J, with 26 bases between.

This sequence joins TRBV5-6 and TRBJ2-7; possible D gene TRBD1, 6 bases. The material sequenced was PBMCs. The receptor was isolated from a human donor with multiple sclerosis. The donor label of this sample is uncertain. CDR3 in amino acids: CASSLGRTAFRGLGEQYF. The CDR3 DNA reads TGTGCCAGCAGCTTGGGACGGACAGCTTTCCGAGGGCTTGGGGAGCAGTACTTC.